Each of the 9 T cell receptor beta chains below was sequenced from the same sample in a study of post-analysis software for immune sequencing data. Study-wide points: With TRBV5-6, TRBV5-1 and TRBV20-1 included, about five TRBV segments were more frequent in patients than in controls.

No antigen has been assigned to these receptors. Tagging with unique molecular identifiers was a feature of the TCR beta cDNA libraries. TCRdb reprocessed the PCR reads via MiXCR and lists one record per CDR3 protein. Seen here are around 710,000 distinct CDR3 sequences, around 46% observed once, and the top ten hold roughly 4.4%. Input material: blood. These receptors were taken from a girl aged 10-17 years with multiple sclerosis.

This CDR3 reads CASGFLDLGWTSYNEQFF. Here the CDR3 DNA reads TGTGCTAGTGGTTTCCTCGATCTGGGCTGGACCTCCTACAATGAGCAGTTCTTC. V gene TRBV12-5 combines with J gene TRBJ2-1; D is undetermined. Germline assignment: CDR1 LGHNT and CDR2 FRNRAP. V lost 3 bases to trimming and J lost 0 bases, with 18 bases between them. The length of the CDR3 is 18 residues.

Many counts were recorded for this clonotype. This rearrangement joins TRBV28 to TRBJ2-7, with TRBD1 matching over 7 bases. Germline V gives CDR1 MDHEN, CDR2 SYDVKM. CDR3 size: 14 residues. V lost 2 bases, J lost 6 bases, and 7 bases stayed unmatched. CDR3 protein: CASSLDRERLEQYF. The CDR3 DNA is TGTGCCAGCAGTTTAGACAGGGAGCGCCTCGAGCAGTACTTC. The complete variable domain, with remaining parts taken from reference TRBV28 and TRBJ2-7, reads DVKVTQSSRYLVKRTGEKVFLECVQDMDHENMFWYRQDPGLGLRLIYFSYDVKMKEKGDIPEGYSVSREKKERFSLILESASTNQTSMYLCASSLDRERLEQYFGPGTRLTVT.

The DNA of the CDR3 is TGTGCCAGCAAGGGATGGTGGGCCGACAATGAGCAGTTCTTC. Translation: CASKGWWADNEQFF. The rearrangement uses TRBV6-1 and TRBJ2-1; D remains ambiguous. Germline lookup yields CDR1 MNHNS and CDR2 SASEGT. V lost 7 bases, J lost 5 bases, and 15 bases lay in between. CDR3 length equals 14 residues.

The rearrangement joins TRBV5-1 to TRBJ2-3, with TRBD2 matching over 7 bases. The CDR3 is made up of 18 amino acids. Germline V gene data show CDR1 as SGHRS and CDR2 as YFSETQ. With 0 bases clipped from V and 3 bases from J, the junction kept 13 bases outside the gene matches. The CDR3 reads CASSLDSGGVKSTDTQYF. For the CDR3, the DNA is TGCGCCAGCAGCTTGGATTCGGGGGGAGTGAAGTCGACAGATACGCAGTATTTT.

V usage is TRBV20-1 and J usage is TRBJ2-3, with 9 bases fitting TRBD2. V dropped 1 base and J dropped 2; count of bases not matched to a gene: 7. The CDR3 runs 16 residues. From germline, CDR1 is DFQATT and CDR2 SNEGSKA (reference sequence). This chain's CDR3 is CSARVREGPFTDTQYF. CDR3 nucleotides: TGCAGTGCTAGAGTGCGGGAGGGCCCCTTCACAGATACGCAGTATTTT.

This clonotype was detected a few times. The J gene is TRBJ1-2, the V gene TRBV4-2; a weak D match, TRBD1 (5 bases). Trimming left V 1 base short and J 2 bases short, with 11 bases between. Germline V gene data show CDR1 as LGHNA and CDR2 as YNFKEQ. This CDR3 has 15 amino acids. Here the CDR3 reads CASSQAIRGNYGYTF. For the CDR3, the DNA is TGTGCCAGCAGCCAAGCCATCCGGGGGAACTATGGCTACACCTTC.

Notes on this clonotype: A single base separates this from a much larger clone, so it may be a read error. The V gene is TRBV7-2, the J gene TRBJ2-4; D gene uncertain. Trimming pared 1 base from V and 6 bases from J, leaving 13 bases between. The V gene's germline CDR1 is SGHTA and CDR2 FQGNSA. This CDR3 is 15 amino acids long. This CDR3 reads CASSLVGTDSNIQYF. The DNA of the CDR3 is TGTGCCAGCAGCTTAGTGGGAACCGATTCAAACATTCAGTACTTC.

This clonotype was counted only a few times. This chain uses TRBV2 with TRBJ2-7, with a possible D match to TRBD2 (5 bases). Per germline, CDR1 SNHLY and CDR2 FYNNEI. This CDR3 is built from 12 residues. V was clipped by 7 bases and J by 6 bases, with 13 bases between them. The CDR3 coding sequence is TGTGCCAGCACCCGACTAAGCGGCGAGCAGTACTTC. Translating gives CASTRLSGEQYF.

This sequence joins TRBV6-5 and TRBJ2-7, with 11 bases that match TRBD2. Trimming cost V 7 bases and J 6 bases; bases outside gene matches: 8. This CDR3 is built from 14 residues. CDR1 and CDR2 from the germline V gene are MNHEY and SVGAGI. CDR3 nucleotide sequence: TGTGCCAGCACCCAACTAGCGGGAGAGGCCGAGCAGTACTTC. Protein product: CASTQLAGEAEQYF.